Listed below are T cell receptor beta chains from one sample, sequenced in a study of T cells in Graves' hyperthyroidism and ophthalmopathy. Via MiXCR, TCRdb re-called the multiplex PCR reads, giving one row per CDR3 protein. The table shows about 640,000 distinct CDR3 sequences, with about 15% occurring only once. What was sequenced was blood. The receptors come from a woman between 50 and 59 years old with Graves' ophthalmopathy. Each CDR3 is given with its conserved first and last residue. Fields, in order: J gene, V gene, CDR3 protein.

TRBJ2-2 | TRBV6-2/TRBV6-3 | CASSIARTGATTGELFF
TRBJ2-5 | TRBV28 | CASSPPVRKGTQYF
TRBJ2-7 | TRBV6-1 | CASSAVKREFTYEQYF
TRBJ2-1 | TRBV13 | CASSLDTEQFF
TRBJ1-2 | TRBV5-1 | CATGPAGFGDGYTF
TRBJ2-7 | TRBV28 | CASSALAGGPNEQYF
TRBJ2-5 | TRBV6-2/TRBV6-3 | CASSKPGQQETQYF
TRBJ2-3 | TRBV20-1 | CSASSGGIADTQYF
TRBJ2-7 | TRBV3-1 | CASSPVGLSSYEQYF
TRBJ2-7 | TRBV11-1 | CASSLSGTVLSEQYF